Sequencing of this T cell receptor (beta chain) was carried out in a study of beta chain features in type 1 diabetes. Findings and limits, study-wide: People with Type 1 diabetes carried modestly yet significantly shorter TCRB CDR3s in all four CD4+ subsets. Type 1 diabetes patients had fewer VDJ junction insertions and more deletions.

Sorting gave populations that all exceeded 98% purity. From germline, CDR1 is SGHVS and CDR2 FQNEAQ. V gave up 5 bases and J gave up 9 bases; unmatched junction bases: 9. This CDR3 contains 13 residues. The isolated RNA, all of it, was reverse transcribed, so expressed TCRB transcripts were what got sequenced. Sequenced by immunoSEQ multiplex PCR; TCRdb stores in-frame clones only, minus some. The table has about 900,000 clones, around a sixth seen once. This clone was detected only a few times. Antigen specificity is unknown. The sequenced sample consisted of naive CD4+ T cells from blood. The rearrangement links TRBV7-8 to TRBJ2-7; TRBD1 aligns across 8 bases. The receptor was isolated from a woman younger than 30 in good health. The CDR3 DNA reads as TGTGCCAGCAGCCCCCGGACAGGGTTGGGGCAGTACTTC. This gives the protein CASSPRTGLGQYF.